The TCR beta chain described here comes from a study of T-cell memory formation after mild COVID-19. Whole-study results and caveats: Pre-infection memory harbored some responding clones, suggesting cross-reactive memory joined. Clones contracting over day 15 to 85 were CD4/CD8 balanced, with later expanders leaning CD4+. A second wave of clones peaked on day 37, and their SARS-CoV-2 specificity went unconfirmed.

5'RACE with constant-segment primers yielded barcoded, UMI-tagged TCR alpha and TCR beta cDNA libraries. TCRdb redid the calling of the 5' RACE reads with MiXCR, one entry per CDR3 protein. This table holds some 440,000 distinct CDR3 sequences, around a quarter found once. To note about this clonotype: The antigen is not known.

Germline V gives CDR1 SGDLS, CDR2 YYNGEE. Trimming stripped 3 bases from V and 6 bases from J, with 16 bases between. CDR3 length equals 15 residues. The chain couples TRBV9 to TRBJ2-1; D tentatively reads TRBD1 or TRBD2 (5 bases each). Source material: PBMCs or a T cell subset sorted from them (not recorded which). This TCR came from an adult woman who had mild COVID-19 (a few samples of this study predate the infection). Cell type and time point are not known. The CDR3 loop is CASSGERGGINEQFF. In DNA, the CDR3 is TGTGCCAGCAGCGGAGAGAGGGGCGGCATCAATGAGCAGTTCTTC.